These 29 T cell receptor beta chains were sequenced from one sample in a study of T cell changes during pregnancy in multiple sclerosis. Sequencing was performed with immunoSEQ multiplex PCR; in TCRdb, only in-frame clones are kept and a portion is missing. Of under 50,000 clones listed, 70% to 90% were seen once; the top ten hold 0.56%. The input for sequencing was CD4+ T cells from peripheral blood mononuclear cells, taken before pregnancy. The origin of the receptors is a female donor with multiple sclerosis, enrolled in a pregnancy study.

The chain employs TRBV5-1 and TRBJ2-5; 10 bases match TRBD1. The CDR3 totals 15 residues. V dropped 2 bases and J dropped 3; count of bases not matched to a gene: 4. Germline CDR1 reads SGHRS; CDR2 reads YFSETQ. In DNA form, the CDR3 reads TGCGCCAGCAGCTTTACCGGGACAGGGGAAGAGACCCAGTACTTC. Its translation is CASSFTGTGEETQYF. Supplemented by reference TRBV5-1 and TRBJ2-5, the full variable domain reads KAGVTQTPRYLIKTRGQQVTLSCSPISGHRSVSWYQQTPGQGLQFLFEYFSETQRNKGNFPGRFSGRQFSNSRSEMNVSTLELGDSALYLCASSFTGTGEETQYFGPGTRLLVL.

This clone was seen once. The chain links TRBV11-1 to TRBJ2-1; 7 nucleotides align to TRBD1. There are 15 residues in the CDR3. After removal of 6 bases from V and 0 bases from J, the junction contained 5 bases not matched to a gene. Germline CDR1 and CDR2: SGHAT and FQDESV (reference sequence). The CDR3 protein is CASSLRQGSYNEQFF. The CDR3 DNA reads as TGTGCCAGCAGTCTAAGACAGGGCTCCTACAATGAGCAGTTCTTC.

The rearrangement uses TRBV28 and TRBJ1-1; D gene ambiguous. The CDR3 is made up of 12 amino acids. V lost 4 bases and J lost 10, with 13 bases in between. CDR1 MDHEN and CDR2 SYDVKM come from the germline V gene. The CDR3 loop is CASSSRLGRAFF. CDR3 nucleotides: TGTGCCAGCAGTTCCAGGCTTGGTAGAGCTTTCTTT.

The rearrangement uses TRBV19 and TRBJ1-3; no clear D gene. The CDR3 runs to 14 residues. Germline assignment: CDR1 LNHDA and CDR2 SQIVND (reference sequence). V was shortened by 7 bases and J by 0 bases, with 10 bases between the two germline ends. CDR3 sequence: CASTDTSSGNTIYF. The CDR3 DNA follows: TGTGCCAGTACTGACACTAGCTCTGGAAACACCATATATTTT.

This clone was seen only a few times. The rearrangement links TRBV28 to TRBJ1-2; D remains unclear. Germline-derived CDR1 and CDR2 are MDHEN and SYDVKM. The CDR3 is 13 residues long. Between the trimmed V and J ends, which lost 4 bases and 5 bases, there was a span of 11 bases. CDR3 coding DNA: TGTGCCAGCAGTTCGTACAGACCTTATGGCTACACCTTC. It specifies CASSSYRPYGYTF.

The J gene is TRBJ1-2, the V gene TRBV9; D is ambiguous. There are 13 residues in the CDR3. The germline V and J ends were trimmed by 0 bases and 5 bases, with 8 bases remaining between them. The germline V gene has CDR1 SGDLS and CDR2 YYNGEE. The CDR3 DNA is TGTGCCAGCAGCGTAGGGACTGGTTATGGCTACACCTTC. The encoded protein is CASSVGTGYGYTF.

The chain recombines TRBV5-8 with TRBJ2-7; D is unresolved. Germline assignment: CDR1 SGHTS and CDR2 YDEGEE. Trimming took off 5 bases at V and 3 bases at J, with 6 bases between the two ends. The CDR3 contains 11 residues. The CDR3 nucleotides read TGTGCCAGCAGACGCTACTACGAGCAGTACTTC. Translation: CASRRYYEQYF.

For the CDR3, the DNA is TGCGCCAGCAGCTTGGTTCCCGGGCAAGAGACCCAGTACTTC. Amino acid sequence: CASSLVPGQETQYF. The rearrangement links TRBV5-1 to TRBJ2-5; D ambiguous. With 0 bases removed from V and 2 bases from J, the gap between germline ends came to 8 bases. Germline V gene data show CDR1 as SGHRS and CDR2 as YFSETQ. This CDR3 region has 14 residues.

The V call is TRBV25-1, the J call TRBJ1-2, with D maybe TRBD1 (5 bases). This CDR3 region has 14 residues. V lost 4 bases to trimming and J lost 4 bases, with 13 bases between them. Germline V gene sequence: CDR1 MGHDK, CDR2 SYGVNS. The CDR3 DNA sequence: TGTGCCAGCAGTGGGCAGGGCAGGAGCTATGGCTACACCTTC. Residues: CASSGQGRSYGYTF.

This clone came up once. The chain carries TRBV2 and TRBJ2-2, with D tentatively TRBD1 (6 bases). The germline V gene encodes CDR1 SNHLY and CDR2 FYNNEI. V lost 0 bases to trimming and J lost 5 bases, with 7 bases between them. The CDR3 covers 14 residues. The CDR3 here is CASSEAGGTGELFF. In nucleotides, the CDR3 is TGTGCCAGCAGTGAAGCAGGGGGAACCGGGGAGCTGTTTTTT.

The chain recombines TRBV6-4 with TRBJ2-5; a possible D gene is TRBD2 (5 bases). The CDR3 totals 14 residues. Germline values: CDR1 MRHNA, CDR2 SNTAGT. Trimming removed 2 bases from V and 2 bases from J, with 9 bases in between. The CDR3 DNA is TGTGCCAGCAGTGACCAACTAGTACAAGAGACCCAGTACTTC. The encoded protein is CASSDQLVQETQYF.

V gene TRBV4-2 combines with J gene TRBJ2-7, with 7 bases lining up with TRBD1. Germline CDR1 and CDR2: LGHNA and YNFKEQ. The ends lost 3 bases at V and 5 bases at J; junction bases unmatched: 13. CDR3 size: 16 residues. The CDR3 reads CASSHDRQGVSHEQYF. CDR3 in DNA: TGTGCCAGCAGCCATGATAGACAGGGAGTAAGCCACGAGCAGTACTTC.

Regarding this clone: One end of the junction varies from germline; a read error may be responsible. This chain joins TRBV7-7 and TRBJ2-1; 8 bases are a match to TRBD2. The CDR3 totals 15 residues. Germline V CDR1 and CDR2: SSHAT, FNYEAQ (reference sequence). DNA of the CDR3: TGTGCTAGCAGCCCAGGACTAGCTGGGGGCCATGAGCAGTTCTTC. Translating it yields CASSPGLAGGHEQFF.

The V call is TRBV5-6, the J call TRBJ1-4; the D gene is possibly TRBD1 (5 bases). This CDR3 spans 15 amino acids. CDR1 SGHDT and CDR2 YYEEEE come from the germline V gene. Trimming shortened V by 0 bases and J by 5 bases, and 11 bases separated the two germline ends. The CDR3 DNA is TGTGCCAGCAGCTTGGTGGGGGAGGTGAATGAAAAACTGTTTTTT. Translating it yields CASSLVGEVNEKLFF.

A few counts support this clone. The CDR3, as DNA: TGCGCCAGCTCGAGATTTCGGGGAGGCTACACCTTC. Its translation: CASSRFRGGYTF. The V call is TRBV5-1, the J call TRBJ1-2; D unclear. Per the germline V gene, CDR1 is SGHRS and CDR2 is YFSETQ. The ends were cut back, 7 bases at V and 8 bases at J, with 15 bases in the middle. The CDR3 has 12 amino acids.

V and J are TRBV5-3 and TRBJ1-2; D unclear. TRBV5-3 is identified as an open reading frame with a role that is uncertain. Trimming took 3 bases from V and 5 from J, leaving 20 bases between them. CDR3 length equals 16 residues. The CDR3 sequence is CARSSPGRNASYGYTF. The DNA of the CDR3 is TGTGCCAGAAGCTCCCCGGGGAGGAACGCCTCATATGGCTACACCTTC.

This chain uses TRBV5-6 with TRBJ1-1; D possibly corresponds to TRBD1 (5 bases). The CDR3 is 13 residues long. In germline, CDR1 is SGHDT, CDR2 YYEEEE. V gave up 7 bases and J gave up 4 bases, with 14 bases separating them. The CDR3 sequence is CASGNRGGTEAFF. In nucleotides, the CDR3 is TGTGCCAGCGGTAATCGGGGGGGCACTGAAGCTTTCTTT.

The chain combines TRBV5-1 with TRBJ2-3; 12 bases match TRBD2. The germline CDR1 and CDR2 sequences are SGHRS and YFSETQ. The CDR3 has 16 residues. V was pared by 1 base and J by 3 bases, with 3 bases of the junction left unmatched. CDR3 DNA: TGCGCCAGCAGCTTGCCTAGCGGGGGGGTTACAGATACGCAGTATTTT. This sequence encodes CASSLPSGGVTDTQYF.

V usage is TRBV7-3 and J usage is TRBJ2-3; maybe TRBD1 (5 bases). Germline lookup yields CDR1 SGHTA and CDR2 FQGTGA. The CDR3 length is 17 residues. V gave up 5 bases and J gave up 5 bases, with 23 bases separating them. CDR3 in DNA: TGTGCCAGCAGCGCTTGGTCTCTAAGGGGATCCGAAGATACGCAGTATTTT. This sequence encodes CASSAWSLRGSEDTQYF.

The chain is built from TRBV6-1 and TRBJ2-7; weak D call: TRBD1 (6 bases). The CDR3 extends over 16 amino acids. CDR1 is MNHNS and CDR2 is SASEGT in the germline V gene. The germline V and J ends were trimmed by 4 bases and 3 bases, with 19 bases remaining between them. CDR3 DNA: TGTGCCAGCAGTGTAATCCGGGACACATCAGTCTACGAGCAGTACTTC. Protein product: CASSVIRDTSVYEQYF.

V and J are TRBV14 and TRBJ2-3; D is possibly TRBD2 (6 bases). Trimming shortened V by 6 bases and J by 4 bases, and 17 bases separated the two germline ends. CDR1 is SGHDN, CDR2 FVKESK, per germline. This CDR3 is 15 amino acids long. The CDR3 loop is CASSPLGGRSDTQYF. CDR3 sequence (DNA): TGTGCCAGCAGTCCCCTGGGGGGTCGTTCAGATACGCAGTATTTT.

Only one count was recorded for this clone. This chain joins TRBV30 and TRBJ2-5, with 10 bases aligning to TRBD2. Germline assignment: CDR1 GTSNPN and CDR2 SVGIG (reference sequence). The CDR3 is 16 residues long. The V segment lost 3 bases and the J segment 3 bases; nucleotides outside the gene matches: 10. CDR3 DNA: TGTGCCTGGAGCCGAGCCGGACTAGCGGACGAAGAGACCCAGTACTTC. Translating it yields CAWSRAGLADEETQYF.

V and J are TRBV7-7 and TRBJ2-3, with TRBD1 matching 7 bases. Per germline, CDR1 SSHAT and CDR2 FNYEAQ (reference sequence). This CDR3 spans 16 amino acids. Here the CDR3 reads CASVKGDSSSTDTQYF. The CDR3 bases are TGTGCTAGCGTTAAGGGGGACAGCTCTAGCACAGATACGCAGTATTTT. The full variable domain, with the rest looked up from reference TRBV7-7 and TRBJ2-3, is GAGVSQSPRYKVTKRGQDVTLRCDPISSHATLYWYQQALGQGPEFLTYFNYEAQPDKSGLPSDRFSAERPEGSISTLTIQRTEQRDSAMYRCASVKGDSSSTDTQYFGPGTRLTVL.

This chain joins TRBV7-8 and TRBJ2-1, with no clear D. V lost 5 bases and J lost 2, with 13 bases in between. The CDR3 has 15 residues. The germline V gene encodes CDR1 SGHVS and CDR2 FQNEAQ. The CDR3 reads CASSLLRGTYNEQFF. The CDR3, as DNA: TGTGCCAGCAGCCTTCTTCGTGGCACCTACAATGAGCAGTTCTTC.

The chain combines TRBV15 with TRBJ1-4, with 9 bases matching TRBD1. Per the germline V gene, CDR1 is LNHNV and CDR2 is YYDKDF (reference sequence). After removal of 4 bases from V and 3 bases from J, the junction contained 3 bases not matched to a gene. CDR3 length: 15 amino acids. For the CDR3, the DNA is TGTGCCACCAGCACCAGACAGGGGGCTAATGAAAAACTGTTTTTT. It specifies CATSTRQGANEKLFF.

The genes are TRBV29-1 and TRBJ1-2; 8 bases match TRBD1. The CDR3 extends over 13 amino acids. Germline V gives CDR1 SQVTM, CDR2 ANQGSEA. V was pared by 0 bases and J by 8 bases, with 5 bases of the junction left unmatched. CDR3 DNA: TGCAGCGTTGAAGACCGACAGGGGACAGGCTACACCTTC. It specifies CSVEDRQGTGYTF.

CDR3 bases: TGTGCCAGCAGCTTAGGGACAGGGGGCGAGGATGGCTACACCTTC. Its protein is CASSLGTGGEDGYTF. This sequence joins TRBV5-6 and TRBJ1-2, with TRBD1 matching 12 bases. CDR3 length: 15 amino acids. J lost 6 bases, V lost 2 bases, and 5 bases had no gene match. Germline CDR1 and CDR2: SGHDT and YYEEEE. Filled out from reference TRBV5-6 and TRBJ1-2, the complete variable domain reads DAGVTQSPTHLIKTRGQQVTLRCSPKSGHDTVSWYQQALGQGPQFIFQYYEEEERQRGNFPDRFSGHQFPNYSSELNVNALLLGDSALYLCASSLGTGGEDGYTFGSGTRLTVV.

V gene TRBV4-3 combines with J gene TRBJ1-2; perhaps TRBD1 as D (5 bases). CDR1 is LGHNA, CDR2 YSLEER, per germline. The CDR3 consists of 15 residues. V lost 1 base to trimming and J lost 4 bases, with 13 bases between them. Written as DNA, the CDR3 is TGCGCCAGCAGCCAAGGGGGCGCCCCCGTCTATGGCTACACCTTC. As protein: CASSQGGAPVYGYTF.

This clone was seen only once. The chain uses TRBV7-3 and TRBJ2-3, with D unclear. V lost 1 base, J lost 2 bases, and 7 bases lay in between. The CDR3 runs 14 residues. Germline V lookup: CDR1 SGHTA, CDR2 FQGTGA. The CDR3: CASSLNIHTDTQYF. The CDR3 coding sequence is TGTGCCAGCAGCTTAAACATACACACAGATACGCAGTATTTT.